The entry that follows covers one T cell receptor (beta chain) sequence. Its antigen is not known. The data derive from a study of graft-versus-host responses after intestinal transplantation. From germline, CDR1 is MNHEY and CDR2 SVGAGI. The CDR3 has 15 residues. Trimming left V 2 bases short and J 5 bases short, with 15 bases between. TCRdb keeps only in-frame clones here, not all; method: immunoSEQ multiplex PCR. The sample includes about 120,000 clones, around nine tenths of them seen just once. The starting material was unstimulated CD4+ T cells sorted from spleen or lymph node cells, obtained before intestinal transplant. This receptor was obtained from a human donor who received an intestinal transplant. V is TRBV6-5 and J is TRBJ1-1, with D perhaps matching TRBD1 (6 bases). CDR3 in amino acids: CASSYALQTGTEAFF. The CDR3 region has the DNA TGTGCCAGCAGTTACGCTCTCCAAACAGGGACTGAAGCTTTCTTT.